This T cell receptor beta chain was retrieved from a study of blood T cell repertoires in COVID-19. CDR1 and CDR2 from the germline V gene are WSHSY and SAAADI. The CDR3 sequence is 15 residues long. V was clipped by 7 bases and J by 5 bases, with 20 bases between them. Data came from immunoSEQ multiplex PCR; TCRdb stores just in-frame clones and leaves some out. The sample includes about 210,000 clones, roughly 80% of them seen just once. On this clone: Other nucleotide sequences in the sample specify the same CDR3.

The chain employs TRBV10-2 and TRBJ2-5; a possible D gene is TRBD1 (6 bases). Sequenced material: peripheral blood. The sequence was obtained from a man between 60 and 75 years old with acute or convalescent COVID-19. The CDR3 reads CASKSGQGMRETQYF. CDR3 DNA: TGCGCCAGCAAATCAGGGCAGGGGATGAGGGAGACCCAGTACTTC.